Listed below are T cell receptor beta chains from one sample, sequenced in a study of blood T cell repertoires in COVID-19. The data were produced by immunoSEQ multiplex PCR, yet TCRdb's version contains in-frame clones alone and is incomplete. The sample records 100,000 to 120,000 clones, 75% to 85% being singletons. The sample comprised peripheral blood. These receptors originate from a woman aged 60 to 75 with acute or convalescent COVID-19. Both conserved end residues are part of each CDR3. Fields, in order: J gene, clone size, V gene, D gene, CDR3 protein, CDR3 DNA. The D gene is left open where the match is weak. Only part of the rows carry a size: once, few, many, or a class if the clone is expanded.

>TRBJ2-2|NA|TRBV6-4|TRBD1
CAGPGQQNTGELFF
TGTGCCGGTCCGGGACAGCAGAACACCGGGGAGCTGTTTTTT
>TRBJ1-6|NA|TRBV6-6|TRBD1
CASRAGQGSGSPLHF
TGTGCCAGCAGGGCAGGACAGGGGTCAGGTTCACCCCTCCACTTT
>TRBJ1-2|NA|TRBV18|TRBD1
CASSPDRGYGYTF
TGTGCCAGCTCACCTGACAGGGGATATGGCTACACCTTC
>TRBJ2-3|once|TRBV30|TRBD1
CAWSGKQGALNTQYF
TGTGCCTGGAGTGGGAAACAGGGGGCGCTTAATACGCAGTATTTT
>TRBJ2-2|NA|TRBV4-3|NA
CASSQDGHYTGELFF
TGCGCCAGCAGCCAAGATGGACACTACACCGGGGAGCTGTTTTTT
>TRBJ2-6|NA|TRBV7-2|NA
CASSSNRGGAGANVLTF
TGTGCCAGCAGCTCCAACAGGGGCGGGGCAGGGGCCAACGTCCTGACTTTC
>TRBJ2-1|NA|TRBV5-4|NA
CASSRGGSWGNEQFF
TGTGCCAGCAGCAGGGGGGGCAGCTGGGGCAATGAGCAGTTCTTC
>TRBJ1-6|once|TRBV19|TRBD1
CASDRGLNSPLHF
TGTGCCTCGGACAGGGGGCTAAATTCACCCCTCCACTTT
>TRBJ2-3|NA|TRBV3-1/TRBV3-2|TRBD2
CASSQERGSTDTQYF
TGTGCCAGCAGCCAAGAGCGGGGGAGCACAGATACGCAGTATTTT
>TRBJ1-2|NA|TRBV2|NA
CASLDRNYGYTF
TGTGCCAGCCTGGACAGAAACTATGGCTACACCTTC
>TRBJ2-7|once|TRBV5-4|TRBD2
CASSFQRGLSYEQYF
TGTGCCAGCAGCTTTCAGCGGGGGTTATCCTACGAGCAGTACTTC